This TCR beta chain stems from a study of cytomegalovirus exposure and HLA in healthy donors. Whole-study findings and limits: Researchers counted roughly 150 TCR beta chains as cytomegalovirus-associated.

Regarding this clone: Its antigen is unknown.

This PCR relied on a set of 60 Vbeta primers and 13 Jbeta primers. TCRdb keeps only in-frame clones here, not all; method: immunoSEQ multiplex PCR. The sample holds 210,000 or so clones, around nine tenths seen once. The CDR3 is made up of 15 amino acids. V gave up 5 bases and J gave up 7 bases, with 20 bases separating them. The germline CDR1 and CDR2 sequences are LNHNV and YYDKDF (reference sequence). What was sequenced was PBMCs. The chain recombines TRBV15 with TRBJ1-2; unclear D gene. The receptor comes from a young woman in good health and CMV-seronegative. The DNA of the CDR3 is TGTGCCACCAGCGCTCCGGTCGGGGAGTTAGGTGGCTACACCTTC. Translating gives CATSAPVGELGGYTF.